The 30 T cell receptor beta chains below all came from one sample that was sequenced in a study of cytomegalovirus exposure and HLA in healthy donors. PCR was performed using 60 Vbeta and 13 Jbeta primers. The method was immunoSEQ multiplex PCR; TCRdb's version includes in-frame clones alone and lacks a portion of them. The sample lists over 30,000 clones; roughly 69% were seen once. The sample taken for sequencing was PBMCs. The source of these receptors is a man in his forties or fifties in good health and CMV-seropositive.

This rearrangement joins TRBV29-1 to TRBJ2-7; a possible D gene is TRBD2 (5 bases). Trimming cost V 4 bases and J 2 bases, with 12 bases left between them. The CDR3 is 13 amino acids. Germline V gene lookup returns CDR1 SQVTM and CDR2 ANQGSEA. CDR3 coding DNA: TGCAGCGTTGGATTTCGGGATCCCTACGAGCAGTACTTC. As protein: CSVGFRDPYEQYF.

In its sample, this clone was seen a few times. V usage is TRBV19 and J usage is TRBJ1-5, with 7 bases lining up with TRBD1. This CDR3 has 13 amino acids. With 7 bases clipped from V and 2 bases from J, the junction kept 2 bases outside the gene matches. CDR1 is LNHDA and CDR2 is SQIVND in the germline V gene (reference sequence). CDR3 nucleotides: TGTGCCAGTAATGGACAGGGCAATCAGCCCCAGCATTTT. Encoded protein: CASNGQGNQPQHF.

This clone was picked up one time. The rearrangement links TRBV28 to TRBJ2-7, with 7 nucleotides matching TRBD2. Germline CDR1 and CDR2: MDHEN and SYDVKM. The length of the CDR3 is 12 residues. V was clipped by 5 bases and J by 6 bases; unmatched bases: 4. CDR3 sequence (DNA): TGTGCCAGCAGTCCCCCGGGAGGCGAGCAGTACTTC. Translated: CASSPPGGEQYF.

V gene TRBV4-1 combines with J gene TRBJ2-2, with D tentatively TRBD2 (6 bases). The germline V and J ends were trimmed by 2 bases and 7 bases, with 14 bases remaining between them. Germline assignment: CDR1 MGHRA and CDR2 YSYEKL. CDR3 length equals 15 residues. The CDR3 nucleotides are TGCGCCAGCAGCCAATTGATGGAGGGAATCGGGGAGCTGTTTTTT. Amino acid sequence: CASSQLMEGIGELFF.

V is TRBV6-6 and J is TRBJ2-7; D might be TRBD1 (6 bases). Trimming stripped 6 bases from V and 1 base from J, with 13 bases between. Germline V gene sequence: CDR1 MNHNY, CDR2 SVGAGI (reference sequence). The CDR3 runs to 14 residues. The CDR3 sequence is CASSSHQGSYEQYF. CDR3 in DNA: TGTGCCAGCAGCTCGCACCAGGGGTCCTACGAGCAGTACTTC.

This chain joins TRBV5-1 and TRBJ1-4; 7 nucleotides line up with TRBD1. J lost 3 bases, V lost 4 bases, and 3 bases had no gene match. This CDR3 is built from 14 residues. CDR1 SGHRS and CDR2 YFSETQ come from the germline V gene. In nucleotides, the CDR3 is TGCGCCAGCAGCCGTGGGACAGCTAATGAAAAACTGTTTTTT. This gives the protein CASSRGTANEKLFF.

The chain joins TRBV7-9 to TRBJ2-5; D gene ambiguous. The germline CDR1 and CDR2 sequences are SEHNR and FQNEAQ (reference sequence). Trimming shortened V by 5 bases and J by 5 bases, and 15 bases separated the two germline ends. The CDR3 extends over 14 amino acids. The CDR3 loop is CASSQSSSGETQYF. Here the CDR3 DNA reads TGTGCCAGCAGCCAATCAAGTTCCGGGGAGACCCAGTACTTC.

The chain employs TRBV4-2 and TRBJ2-7; D unclear. V lost 3 bases to trimming and J lost 4 bases, with 13 bases between them. Germline V CDR1 and CDR2: LGHNA, YNFKEQ. The CDR3 contains 14 residues. The CDR3 spells CASSQVAQPYEQYF. The CDR3 coding sequence is TGTGCCAGCAGCCAGGTGGCACAGCCTTACGAGCAGTACTTC.

V is TRBV25-1 and J is TRBJ2-7, with 9 positions matching TRBD2. Trimming took 0 bases from V and 4 from J; bases not matched to a gene: 7. There are 16 residues in the CDR3. Germline CDR1 MGHDK, CDR2 SYGVNS. The CDR3 DNA reads TGTGCCAGCAGTGAATATGGCGGGAGGGCCGGGTACGAGCAGTACTTC. Protein product: CASSEYGGRAGYEQYF.

The rearrangement joins TRBV27 to TRBJ1-1; D is unclear. The CDR3 runs 12 residues. The germline V and J ends were trimmed by 5 bases and 7 bases, with 11 bases remaining between them. Germline V gene sequence: CDR1 MNHEY, CDR2 SMNVEV (reference sequence). CDR3 region: CASSLPSNEAFF. In DNA, the CDR3 is TGTGCCAGCAGTCTACCGTCCAATGAAGCTTTCTTT.

The rearrangement joins TRBV30 to TRBJ2-5; 11 bases fit TRBD2. This CDR3 is 14 amino acids long. Germline values: CDR1 GTSNPN, CDR2 SVGIG (reference sequence). V was pared by 5 bases and J by 5 bases, with 7 bases of the junction left unmatched. The CDR3 nucleotides are TGTGCCTGGGAACTAGCGGGAGTACGGGAGACCCAGTACTTC. It yields the protein CAWELAGVRETQYF.

The J gene is TRBJ2-2, the V gene TRBV5-4, with D maybe TRBD2 (5 bases). Per germline, CDR1 SGHNT and CDR2 YYREEE (reference sequence). The V end was cut by 1 base, the J end by 0 bases, with 10 bases between. The CDR3 has 16 amino acids. Here the CDR3 DNA reads TGTGCCAGCAGCTTGAGTGTAGCGACGAACACCGGGGAGCTGTTTTTT. It translates to CASSLSVATNTGELFF.

The rearrangement joins TRBV10-3 to TRBJ1-4; D might be TRBD1 (5 bases). Per the germline V gene, CDR1 is ENHRY and CDR2 is SYGVKD. This CDR3 contains 14 residues. The V and J ends lost 6 bases and 3 bases respectively, with 11 bases between them. DNA for the CDR3: TGTGCCATCAGAGGGACTGCCCCTAATGAAAAACTGTTTTTT. Its translation is CAIRGTAPNEKLFF.

The rearrangement links TRBV30 to TRBJ2-7; 8 bases line up with TRBD2. The CDR3 sequence is 15 residues long. J was trimmed by 5 bases and V by 4 bases; bases with no gene match: 13. Germline CDR1 and CDR2: GTSNPN and SVGIG (reference sequence). CDR3 residues: CAWTKGLARLNEQYF. CDR3 nucleotides: TGTGCCTGGACTAAAGGACTAGCCAGACTCAACGAGCAGTACTTC.

This chain uses TRBV30 with TRBJ1-1, with D possibly being TRBD1 (6 bases). Germline loops: CDR1 GTSNPN, CDR2 SVGIG (reference sequence). V was trimmed by 5 bases and J by 5 bases, leaving 9 bases between them. The CDR3 extends over 11 amino acids. CDR3 protein: CAWGQGTEAFF. DNA for the CDR3: TGTGCCTGGGGCCAGGGGACTGAAGCTTTCTTT.

The CDR3 coding sequence is TGTGCCAGCAGACAGGGGCTGAACACTGAAGCTTTCTTT. Encoded protein: CASRQGLNTEAFF. The rearrangement uses TRBV6-1 and TRBJ1-1, with TRBD1 matching 7 bases. The V gene end was trimmed by 6 bases and the J gene end by 0 bases; junction bases not matched to a gene: 1. In germline, CDR1 is MNHNS, CDR2 SASEGT. CDR3 length: 13 residues.

The J gene is TRBJ2-5, the V gene TRBV5-1; 7 positions agree with TRBD1. The germline gives CDR1 SGHRS, CDR2 YFSETQ. The CDR3 is 14 amino acids. The junction had 1 base not matched to a gene; V was cut back by 2 bases and J by 0 bases. CDR3 nucleotides: TGCGCCAGCAGCTTAGGGACAGACCAAGAGACCCAGTACTTC. Translation: CASSLGTDQETQYF. The full variable domain, its missing parts supplied by reference TRBV5-1 and TRBJ2-5, is KAGVTQTPRYLIKTRGQQVTLSCSPISGHRSVSWYQQTPGQGLQFLFEYFSETQRNKGNFPGRFSGRQFSNSRSEMNVSTLELGDSALYLCASSLGTDQETQYFGPGTRLLVL.

V usage is TRBV5-6 and J usage is TRBJ1-2; D unresolved. Germline lookup yields CDR1 SGHDT and CDR2 YYEEEE. The CDR3 has 13 residues. V lost 0 bases and J 8 bases, leaving 11 bases between the germline ends. This CDR3 reads CASSLVLEWGYTF. Written as DNA, the CDR3 is TGTGCCAGCAGCTTGGTCCTCGAGTGGGGCTACACCTTC. The whole variable domain, remainder taken from reference TRBV5-6 and TRBJ1-2, is DAGVTQSPTHLIKTRGQQVTLRCSPKSGHDTVSWYQQALGQGPQFIFQYYEEEERQRGNFPDRFSGHQFPNYSSELNVNALLLGDSALYLCASSLVLEWGYTFGSGTRLTVV.

The gene calls are TRBV9 and TRBJ1-1; D is unresolved. The CDR3 contains 13 residues. Between the trimmed V and J ends, which lost 1 base and 5 bases, there was a span of 9 bases. The germline V gene has CDR1 SGDLS and CDR2 YYNGEE. The CDR3 DNA sequence: TGTGCCAGCAGCGTACAGCGCAGTACTGAAGCTTTCTTT. It yields the protein CASSVQRSTEAFF.

This clone has a handful of counts. This chain joins TRBV4-2 and TRBJ2-7; TRBD1 aligns across 9 bases. Per germline, CDR1 LGHNA and CDR2 YNFKEQ. V shed 0 bases, J shed 1 base, and the junction held 4 bases outside the gene matches. The CDR3 contains 16 residues. Here the CDR3 DNA reads TGTGCCAGCAGCCAAGATAGGGGACAGGGATCCTACGAGCAGTACTTC. Protein: CASSQDRGQGSYEQYF.

J is TRBJ1-5 and V is TRBV6-1, with D possibly matching TRBD1 (5 bases). CDR1 is MNHNS and CDR2 is SASEGT in the germline V gene. The CDR3 runs 17 residues. Trimming stripped 7 bases from V and 0 bases from J, with 19 bases between. CDR3 sequence: CASNEGTGPYSNQPQHF. CDR3 coding DNA: TGTGCCAGCAATGAGGGAACAGGACCTTATAGCAATCAGCCCCAGCATTTT.

There are a few counts of this clone. This chain uses TRBV4-1 with TRBJ2-7; no reliable D call. This CDR3 has 14 residues. Looked up from germline, CDR1 is MGHRA and CDR2 is YSYEKL. V dropped 0 bases and J dropped 0 bases, with 6 bases sitting between them. DNA of the CDR3: TGCGCCAGCAGCCAAGATTCGGGCTCCTACGAGCAGTACTTC. Translated: CASSQDSGSYEQYF.

The chain uses TRBV15 and TRBJ2-7; 10 bases line up with TRBD2. V was pared by 5 bases and J by 3 bases, with 1 base of the junction left unmatched. The germline V gene encodes CDR1 LNHNV and CDR2 YYDKDF (reference sequence). The CDR3 length is 13 residues. The chain's CDR3 is CATSGLADYEQYF. Written as DNA, the CDR3 is TGTGCCACCAGCGGACTAGCGGACTACGAGCAGTACTTC.

This clone has only one observation. V gene TRBV2 combines with J gene TRBJ2-6; no reliable D call. The CDR3 is 14 residues long. V lost 8 bases and J 0 bases, leaving 8 bases between the germline ends. Germline V CDR1 and CDR2: SNHLY, FYNNEI. The CDR3 DNA reads TGTGCCAGCGCGGTTAACTCTGGGGCCAACGTCCTGACTTTC. It encodes CASAVNSGANVLTF.

The rearrangement links TRBV14 to TRBJ2-5, with D hard to call. The J call may be in error: the DNA end matches TRBJ2-7 better. Germline V gene lookup returns CDR1 SGHDN and CDR2 FVKESK. This CDR3 comprises 13 residues. The CDR3 DNA reads TGTGCCAGCAGCCCTGTTCCATCCTACGAGCAGTACTTC. Amino acids: CASSPVPSYEQYF.

The J gene is TRBJ2-7, the V gene TRBV25-1; possibly TRBD2 for D (5 bases). Germline V gene data show CDR1 as MGHDK and CDR2 as SYGVNS. This CDR3 spans 14 amino acids. Trimming removed 3 bases from V and 4 bases from J, with 13 bases in between. The CDR3, as DNA: TGTGCCAGCAGTGACCCCGGACTTAGGTACGAGCAGTACTTC. It yields the protein CASSDPGLRYEQYF.

The chain is built from TRBV19 and TRBJ1-5; a weak D match, TRBD1 (5 bases). Germline lookup yields CDR1 LNHDA and CDR2 SQIVND (reference sequence). This CDR3 comprises 14 residues. The ends were cut back, 2 bases at V and 1 base at J, with 6 bases in the middle. The CDR3 sequence is CASSIQGSNQPQHF. CDR3 sequence (DNA): TGTGCCAGTAGTATACAGGGAAGCAATCAGCCCCAGCATTTT.

V and J are TRBV7-5 and TRBJ2-3; the table's D call, TRBD1, was not checked against the DNA. TRBV7-5 corresponds to a pseudogene. CDR3 length: 13 residues. This CDR3 is CVRSMTGTDTQYF. CDR3 bases: TGTGTCAGAAGCATGACAGGGACAGATACGCAGTATTTT.

The chain carries TRBV9 and TRBJ1-2, with D maybe TRBD1 (5 bases). The CDR3 has 15 amino acids. Trimming took off 0 bases at V and 2 bases at J, with 11 bases between the two ends. Germline lookup yields CDR1 SGDLS and CDR2 YYNGEE. The CDR3 loop is CASSVVGHSNYGYTF. The CDR3 bases are TGTGCCAGCAGCGTAGTGGGGCATTCGAACTATGGCTACACCTTC.

V usage is TRBV9 and J usage is TRBJ2-2, with TRBD2 identical over 8 bases. Germline V gene data show CDR1 as SGDLS and CDR2 as YYNGEE. This CDR3 spans 16 amino acids. The trim removed 0 bases at V and 7 bases at J, leaving 8 bases unmatched. The CDR3 nucleotides read TGTGCCAGCAGCGTAGAATCGGGAGGGCCGAACGGGGAGCTGTTTTTT. Its protein is CASSVESGGPNGELFF.